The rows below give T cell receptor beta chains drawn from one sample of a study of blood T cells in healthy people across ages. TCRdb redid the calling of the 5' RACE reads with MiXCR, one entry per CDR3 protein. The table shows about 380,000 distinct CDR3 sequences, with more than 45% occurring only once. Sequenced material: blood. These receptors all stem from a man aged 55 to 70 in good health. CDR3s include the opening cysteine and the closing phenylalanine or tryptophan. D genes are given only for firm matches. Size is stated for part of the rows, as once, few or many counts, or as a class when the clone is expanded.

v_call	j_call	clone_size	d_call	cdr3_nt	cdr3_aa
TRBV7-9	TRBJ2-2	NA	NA	TGTGCCAGCACCCCGGGCAGGGTGAACACCGGGGAGCTGTTTTTT	CASTPGRVNTGELFF
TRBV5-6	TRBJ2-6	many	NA	TGTGCCAGCAGCTTCTTAGGGGATTTCTCTGGGGCCAACGTCCTGACTTTC	CASSFLGDFSGANVLTF
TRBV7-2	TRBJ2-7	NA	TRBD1	TGTGCCAGCAGCCCCGGGACAGGGAGCTCCTACGAGCAGTACTTC	CASSPGTGSSYEQYF
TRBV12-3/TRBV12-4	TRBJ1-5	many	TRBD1	TGTGCCAGCAGTCCACGGACAGGCCGGAATCAGCCCCAGCATTTT	CASSPRTGRNQPQHF
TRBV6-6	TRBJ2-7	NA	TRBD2	TGTGCCAGCAGCCTTTCGGGAGGGCCCCACGAGCAGTACTTC	CASSLSGGPHEQYF
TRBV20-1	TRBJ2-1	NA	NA	TGCGGCGCAGGACAGCACAAGGTTAATGGGCAGTTCTTC	CGAGQHKVNGQFF
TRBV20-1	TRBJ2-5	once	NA	TGCAGTGCTAGAGATCTCGGACAGCAAGAGACCCAGTACTTC	CSARDLGQQETQYF
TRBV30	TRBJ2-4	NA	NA	TGTGCCTGGGGGTCGTCGTGGGGAAACATTCAGTACTTC	CAWGSSWGNIQYF
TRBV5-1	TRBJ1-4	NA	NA	TGCGCCAGCCGGCAGTCCGCAACTAATGAAAAACTGTTTTTT	CASRQSATNEKLFF
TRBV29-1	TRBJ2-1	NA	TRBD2	TGCAGCGTTGAAGGAGTAACTAGCGGAAGGTACAATGAGCAGTTCTTC	CSVEGVTSGRYNEQFF
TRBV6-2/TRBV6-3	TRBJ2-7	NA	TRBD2	TGTGCCAGCAGTACACCTAGGACTAGCGGAAACTACAATGAGCAGTACTTC	CASSTPRTSGNYNEQYF
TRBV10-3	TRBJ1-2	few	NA	TGTGCCATCAGTGCCGGGAATCCTGGCTACACCTTC	CAISAGNPGYTF
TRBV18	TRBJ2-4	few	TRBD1	TGTGCCAGCTCACCGCCGGGACAGGGGGCGACTTTATCCAAAAACATTCAGTACTTC	CASSPPGQGATLSKNIQYF
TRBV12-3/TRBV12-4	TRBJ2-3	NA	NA	TGTGCCAGCAGATTAGAGGCCCAAGCGCAGTATTTT	CASRLEAQAQYF
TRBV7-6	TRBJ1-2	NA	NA	TGTGCCAGCAGCTTAGAAGCACAGCCCTATGGCTACACCTTC	CASSLEAQPYGYTF
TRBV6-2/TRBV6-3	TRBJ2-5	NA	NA	TGTGCCAAGACGGCTGGGACCGGACAGCAAGAGACCCAGTACTTC	CAKTAGTGQQETQYF
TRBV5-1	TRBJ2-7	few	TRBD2	TGCGCCAGCAGCCCGCTAGGGCTAGCGGGCGCCTACGAGCAGTACTTC	CASSPLGLAGAYEQYF
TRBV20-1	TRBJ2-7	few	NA	TGCAGTGCTGGGACCGGGGCTTCCTACGAGCAGTACTTC	CSAGTGASYEQYF
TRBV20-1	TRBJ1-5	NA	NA	TGCAGTGCTAGAGATAGTGGGACTCAGCCCCAGCATTTT	CSARDSGTQPQHF
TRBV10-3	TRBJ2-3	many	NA	TGTGCCATCAGTGGGGGGGCCGATACGCAGTATTTT	CAISGGADTQYF
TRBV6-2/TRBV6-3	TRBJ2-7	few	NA	TGTGCCAGCGGTTCGCGGACCGCCCAGAGCTCCTACGAGCAGTACTTC	CASGSRTAQSSYEQYF
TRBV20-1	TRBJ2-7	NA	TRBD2	TGCAGTGCCACCACACTAGCGGGAGAGTACGAGCAGTACTTC	CSATTLAGEYEQYF
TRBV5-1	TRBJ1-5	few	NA	TGCGCCAGCAGCTTGAACCAGGGACAGCCCCAGCATTTT	CASSLNQGQPQHF
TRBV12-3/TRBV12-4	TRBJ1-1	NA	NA	TGTGCCAGCAACCCAGGGACGTGGAACACTGAAGCTTTCTTT	CASNPGTWNTEAFF
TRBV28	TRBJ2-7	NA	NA	TGTGCCAGCAGTTCCCGCAGGCCCCCCGGGATTGACGAGCAGTACTTC	CASSSRRPPGIDEQYF
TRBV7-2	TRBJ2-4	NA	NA	TGTGCCAGCAGCCCTACCCAGGGAAACATTCAGTACTTC	CASSPTQGNIQYF
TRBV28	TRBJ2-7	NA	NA	TGTGCCAGCAGTTCCCCTGGGGATGTAGGAACCTATGAGCAGTACTTC	CASSSPGDVGTYEQYF
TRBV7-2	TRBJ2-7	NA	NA	TGTGCCAGCAGCCACAGGGCCCCCGCTGCGGAGCAGTACTTC	CASSHRAPAAEQYF
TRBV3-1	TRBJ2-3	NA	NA	TGTGCCAGCAGCCGGACCACAGATACGCAGTATTTT	CASSRTTDTQYF
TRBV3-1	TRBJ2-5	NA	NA	TGTGCCAGCAGCCAAGATCACAGGCTCCAAGAGACCCAGTACTTC	CASSQDHRLQETQYF
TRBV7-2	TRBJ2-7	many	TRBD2	TGTGCCAGCAGCTTATCGGCTAGCGGGAGGGGCGAGCAGTACTTC	CASSLSASGRGEQYF
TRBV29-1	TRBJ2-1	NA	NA	TGCAGCGTTGAGGGGTTAGACGAGACCCAGTTCTTC	CSVEGLDETQFF
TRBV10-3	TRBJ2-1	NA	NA	TGTGCCATCAGTGAGGATGGAAATGAGCAGTTCTTC	CAISEDGNEQFF
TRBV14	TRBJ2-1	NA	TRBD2	TGTGCCAGCAGCCAACCTTGGACTAGCGGGAGGTTTAATGAGCAGTTCTTC	CASSQPWTSGRFNEQFF
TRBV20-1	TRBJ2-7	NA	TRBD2	TGCAGTGCTACCGCTCTGACTACTAGCGGCGAGCAGTACTTC	CSATALTTSGEQYF
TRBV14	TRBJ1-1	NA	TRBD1	TGTGCCAGCAGCCTTTCGTGGGGGACAGGGAGTGAAGCTTTCTTT	CASSLSWGTGSEAFF